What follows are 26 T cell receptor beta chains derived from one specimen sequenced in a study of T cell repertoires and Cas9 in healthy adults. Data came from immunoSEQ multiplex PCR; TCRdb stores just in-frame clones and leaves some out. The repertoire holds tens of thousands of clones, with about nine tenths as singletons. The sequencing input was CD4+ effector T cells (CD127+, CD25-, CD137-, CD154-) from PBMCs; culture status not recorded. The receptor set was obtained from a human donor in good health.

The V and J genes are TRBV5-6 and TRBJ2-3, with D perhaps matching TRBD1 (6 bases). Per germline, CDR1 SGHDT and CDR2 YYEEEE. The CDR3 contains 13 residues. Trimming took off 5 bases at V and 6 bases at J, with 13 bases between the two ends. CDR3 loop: CASRSAGEDTQYF. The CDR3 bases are TGTGCCAGCAGATCCGCAGGGGAGGATACGCAGTATTTT.

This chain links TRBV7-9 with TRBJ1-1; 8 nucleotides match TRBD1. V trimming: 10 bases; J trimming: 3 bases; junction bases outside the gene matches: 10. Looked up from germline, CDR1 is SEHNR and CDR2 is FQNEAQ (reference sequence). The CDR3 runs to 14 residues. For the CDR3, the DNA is TGTGCCACTCCGAGGGACAGGAAAGACACTGAAGCTTTCTTT. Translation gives CATPRDRKDTEAFF.

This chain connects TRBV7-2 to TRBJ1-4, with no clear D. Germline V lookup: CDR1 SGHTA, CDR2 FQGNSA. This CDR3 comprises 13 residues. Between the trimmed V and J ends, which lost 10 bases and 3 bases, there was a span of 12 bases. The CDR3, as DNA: TGTGCCATTCAAGACGGACCTAATGAAAAACTGTTTTTT. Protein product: CAIQDGPNEKLFF.

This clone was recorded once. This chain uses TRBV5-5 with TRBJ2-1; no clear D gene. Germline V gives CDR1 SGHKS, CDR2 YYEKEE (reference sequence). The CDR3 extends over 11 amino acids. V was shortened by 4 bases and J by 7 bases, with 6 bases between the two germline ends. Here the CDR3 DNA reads TGTGCCAGCAGCCGTAAAAATGAGCAGTTCTTC. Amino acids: CASSRKNEQFF. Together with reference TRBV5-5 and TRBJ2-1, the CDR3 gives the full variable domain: DAGVTQSPTHLIKTRGQQVTLRCSPISGHKSVSWYQQVLGQGPQFIFQYYEKEERGRGNFPDRFSARQFPNYSSELNVNALLLGDSALYLCASSRKNEQFFGPGTRLTVL.

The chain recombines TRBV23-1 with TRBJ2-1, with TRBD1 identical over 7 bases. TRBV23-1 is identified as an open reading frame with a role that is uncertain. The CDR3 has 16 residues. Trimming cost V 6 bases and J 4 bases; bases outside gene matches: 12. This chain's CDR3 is CASSPRTGAPYNEQFF. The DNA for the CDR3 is TGCGCCAGCAGCCCTAGAACAGGGGCCCCTTACAATGAGCAGTTCTTC.

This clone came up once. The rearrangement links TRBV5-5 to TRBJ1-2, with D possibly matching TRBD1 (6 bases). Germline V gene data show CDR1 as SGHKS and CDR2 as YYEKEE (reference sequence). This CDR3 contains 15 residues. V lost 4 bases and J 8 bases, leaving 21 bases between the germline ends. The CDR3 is CASSPARDTLLGYTF. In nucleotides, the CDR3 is TGTGCCAGCAGCCCGGCGCGGGACACACTTCTCGGCTACACCTTC.

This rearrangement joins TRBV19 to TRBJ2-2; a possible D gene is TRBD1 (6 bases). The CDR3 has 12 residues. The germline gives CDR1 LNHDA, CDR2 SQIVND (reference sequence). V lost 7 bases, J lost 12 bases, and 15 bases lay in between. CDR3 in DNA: TGTGCCAGTAAGGGGGTCCAGGGGAAGCTGTTTTTT. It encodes CASKGVQGKLFF. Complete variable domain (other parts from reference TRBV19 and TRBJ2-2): DGGITQSPKYLFRKEGQNVTLSCEQNLNHDAMYWYRQDPGQGLRLIYYSQIVNDFQKGDIAEGYSVSREKKESFPLTVTSAQKNPTAFYLCASKGVQGKLFFGEGSRLTVL.

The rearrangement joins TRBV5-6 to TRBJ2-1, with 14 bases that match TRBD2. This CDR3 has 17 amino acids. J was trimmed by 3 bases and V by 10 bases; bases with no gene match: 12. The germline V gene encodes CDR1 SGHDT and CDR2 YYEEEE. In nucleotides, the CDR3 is TGTGCCTCAGATCGGGGACTAGCGGGGGCTGACTACAATGAGCAGTTCTTC. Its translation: CASDRGLAGADYNEQFF.

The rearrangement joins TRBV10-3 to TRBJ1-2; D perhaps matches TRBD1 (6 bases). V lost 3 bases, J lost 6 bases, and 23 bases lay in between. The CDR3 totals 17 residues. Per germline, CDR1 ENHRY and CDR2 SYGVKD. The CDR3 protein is CAISDHKGEQGLHGYTF. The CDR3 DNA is TGTGCCATCAGTGATCATAAAGGTGAACAGGGACTCCATGGCTACACCTTC.

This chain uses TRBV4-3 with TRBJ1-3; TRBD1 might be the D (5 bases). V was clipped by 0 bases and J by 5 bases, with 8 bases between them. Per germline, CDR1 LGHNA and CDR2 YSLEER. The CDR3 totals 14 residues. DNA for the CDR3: TGCGCCAGCAGCCAAGAGGCAGGGAGAAACACCATATATTTT. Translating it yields CASSQEAGRNTIYF.

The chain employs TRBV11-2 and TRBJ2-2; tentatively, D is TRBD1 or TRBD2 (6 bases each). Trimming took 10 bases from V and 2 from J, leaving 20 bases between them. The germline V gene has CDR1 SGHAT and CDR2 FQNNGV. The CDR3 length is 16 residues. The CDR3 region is CATRGGGGLNTGELFF. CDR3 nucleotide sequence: TGTGCCACCCGGGGAGGTGGGGGGCTCAACACCGGGGAGCTGTTTTTT.

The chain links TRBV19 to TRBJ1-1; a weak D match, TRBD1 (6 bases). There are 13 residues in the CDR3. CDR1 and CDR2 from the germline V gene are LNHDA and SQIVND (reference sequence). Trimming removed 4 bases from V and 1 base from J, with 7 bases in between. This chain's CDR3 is CASSTTGNTEAFF. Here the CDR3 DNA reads TGTGCCAGTAGTACGACAGGGAACACTGAAGCTTTCTTT.

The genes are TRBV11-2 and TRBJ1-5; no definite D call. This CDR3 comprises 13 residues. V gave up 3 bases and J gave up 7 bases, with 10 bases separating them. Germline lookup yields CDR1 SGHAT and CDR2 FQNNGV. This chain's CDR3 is CASSFQATQPQHF. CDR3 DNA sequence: TGTGCCAGCAGCTTCCAGGCTACCCAGCCCCAGCATTTT. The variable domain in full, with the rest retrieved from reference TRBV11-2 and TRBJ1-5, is EAGVAQSPRYKIIEKRQSVAFWCNPISGHATLYWYQQILGQGPKLLIQFQNNGVVDDSQLPKDRFSAERLKGVDSTLKIQPAKLEDSAVYLCASSFQATQPQHFGDGTRLSIL.

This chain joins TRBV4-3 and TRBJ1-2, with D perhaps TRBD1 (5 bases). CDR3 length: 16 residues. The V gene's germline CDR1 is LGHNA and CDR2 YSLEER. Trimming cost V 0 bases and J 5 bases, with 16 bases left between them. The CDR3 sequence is CASSQEKTEGEYGYTF. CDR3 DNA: TGCGCCAGCAGCCAAGAAAAGACAGAGGGAGAATATGGCTACACCTTC.

CDR3 region: CASSLPGPSNSYNEQFF. As DNA, the CDR3 is TGCGCCAGCAGCTTGCCGGGACCGTCGAACTCCTACAATGAGCAGTTCTTC. The chain uses TRBV5-1 and TRBJ2-1, with D perhaps TRBD1 or TRBD2 (5 bases each). CDR3 length equals 17 residues. Germline V lookup: CDR1 SGHRS, CDR2 YFSETQ. V lost 1 base, J lost 0 bases, and 14 bases lay in between. Full variable domain (outside the CDR3, taken from reference TRBV5-1 and TRBJ2-1): KAGVTQTPRYLIKTRGQQVTLSCSPISGHRSVSWYQQTPGQGLQFLFEYFSETQRNKGNFPGRFSGRQFSNSRSEMNVSTLELGDSALYLCASSLPGPSNSYNEQFFGPGTRLTVL.

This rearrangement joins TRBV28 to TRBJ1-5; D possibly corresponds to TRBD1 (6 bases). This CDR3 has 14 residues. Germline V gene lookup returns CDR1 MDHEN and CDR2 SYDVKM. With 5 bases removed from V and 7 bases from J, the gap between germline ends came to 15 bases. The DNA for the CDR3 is TGTGCCAGCAGTGGTGGGGGGCTTGGCCAGCCCCAGCATTTT. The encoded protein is CASSGGGLGQPQHF.

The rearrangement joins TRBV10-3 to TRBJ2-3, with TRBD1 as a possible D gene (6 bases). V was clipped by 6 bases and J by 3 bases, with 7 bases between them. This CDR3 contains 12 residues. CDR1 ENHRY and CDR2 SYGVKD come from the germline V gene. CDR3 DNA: TGTGCCATCAGAGGGACAACAGATACGCAGTATTTT. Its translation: CAIRGTTDTQYF.

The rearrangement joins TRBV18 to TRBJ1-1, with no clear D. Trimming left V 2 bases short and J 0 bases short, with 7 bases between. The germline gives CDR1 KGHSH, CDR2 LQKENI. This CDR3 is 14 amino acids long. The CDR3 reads CASSPSRLNTEAFF. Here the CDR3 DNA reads TGTGCCAGCTCACCATCCCGGCTGAACACTGAAGCTTTCTTT.

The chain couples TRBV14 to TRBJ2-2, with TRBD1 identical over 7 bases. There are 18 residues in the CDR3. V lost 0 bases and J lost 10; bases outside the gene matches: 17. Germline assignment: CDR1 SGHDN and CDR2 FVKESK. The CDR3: CASSQELERGRGGEELFF. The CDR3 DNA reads TGTGCCAGCAGCCAAGAGCTTGAAAGGGGTAGAGGGGGCGAGGAGCTGTTTTTT.

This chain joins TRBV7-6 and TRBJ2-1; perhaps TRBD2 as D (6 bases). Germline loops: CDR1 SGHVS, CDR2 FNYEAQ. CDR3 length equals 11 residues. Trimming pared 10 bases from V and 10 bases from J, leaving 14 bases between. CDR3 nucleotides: TGTGCCATCAAGACGGGGGAGGAGCAGTTCTTC. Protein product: CAIKTGEEQFF.

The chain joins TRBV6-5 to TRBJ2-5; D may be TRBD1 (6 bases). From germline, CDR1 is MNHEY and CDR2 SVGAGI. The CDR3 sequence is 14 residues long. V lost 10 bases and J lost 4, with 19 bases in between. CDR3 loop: CAIRLSGGGETQYF. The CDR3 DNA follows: TGTGCCATAAGGCTTTCTGGGGGCGGAGAGACCCAGTACTTC.

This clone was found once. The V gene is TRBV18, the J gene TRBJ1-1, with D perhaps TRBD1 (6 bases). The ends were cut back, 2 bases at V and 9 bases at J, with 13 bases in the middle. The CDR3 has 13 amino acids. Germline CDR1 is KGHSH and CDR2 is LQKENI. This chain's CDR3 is CASSPSGGRQAFF. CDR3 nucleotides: TGTGCCAGCTCACCAAGCGGGGGGCGACAAGCTTTCTTT.

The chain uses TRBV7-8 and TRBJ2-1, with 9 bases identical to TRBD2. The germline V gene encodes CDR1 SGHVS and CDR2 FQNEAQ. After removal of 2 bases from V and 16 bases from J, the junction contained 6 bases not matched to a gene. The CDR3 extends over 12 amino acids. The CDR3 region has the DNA TGTGCCAGCAGCTTACCGAGGACTAGCGCTTTCTTC. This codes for CASSLPRTSAFF.

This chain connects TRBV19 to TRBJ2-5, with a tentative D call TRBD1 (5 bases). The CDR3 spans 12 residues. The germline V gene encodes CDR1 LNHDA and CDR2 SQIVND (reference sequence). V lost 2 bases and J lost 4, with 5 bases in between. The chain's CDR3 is CASSIQGETQYF. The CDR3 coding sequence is TGTGCCAGTAGTATACAGGGAGAGACCCAGTACTTC. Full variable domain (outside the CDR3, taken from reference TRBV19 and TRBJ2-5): DGGITQSPKYLFRKEGQNVTLSCEQNLNHDAMYWYRQDPGQGLRLIYYSQIVNDFQKGDIAEGYSVSREKKESFPLTVTSAQKNPTAFYLCASSIQGETQYFGPGTRLLVL.

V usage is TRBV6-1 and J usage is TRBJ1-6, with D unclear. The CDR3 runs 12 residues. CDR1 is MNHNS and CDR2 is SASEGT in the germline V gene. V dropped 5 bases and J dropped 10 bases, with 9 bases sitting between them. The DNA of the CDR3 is TGTGCCAGCAGTCGAGGAGGATCACCCCTCCACTTT. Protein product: CASSRGGSPLHF.

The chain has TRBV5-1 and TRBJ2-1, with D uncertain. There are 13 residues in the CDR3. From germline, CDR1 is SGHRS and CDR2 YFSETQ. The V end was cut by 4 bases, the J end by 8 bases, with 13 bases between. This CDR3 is CASSTTSSDEQFF. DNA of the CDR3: TGCGCCAGCAGCACAACCTCCAGTGATGAGCAGTTCTTC.